Listed below are T cell receptor beta chains from one sample, sequenced in a study of blood T cell repertoires in COVID-19. Clones were read by immunoSEQ multiplex PCR, and TCRdb kept only the in-frame ones, dropping some. Of 200,000 to 250,000 clones in the sample, approximately 80% are singletons; the top ten hold roughly 13%. Sequencing was done on a sample of peripheral blood. These receptor sequences come from a human donor in a cohort sampled during active COVID-19. Both conserved end residues are part of each CDR3. Fields, in order: clone size, D gene, J gene, V gene, CDR3 protein, CDR3 DNA. D genes are given only for firm matches. Expanded clones are given a class, and other clones once, few, many or no size at all.

- | TRBD1 | TRBJ1-6 | TRBV27 | CASQGQPNNSPLHF | TGTGCCAGCCAGGGACAGCCCAATAATTCACCCCTCCACTTT
- | - | TRBJ1-2 | TRBV27 | CASSLFDKGGSGYTF | TGTGCCAGCAGTTTATTTGACAAGGGGGGGAGCGGCTACACCTTC
- | TRBD2 | TRBJ2-5 | TRBV19 | CASRTAAGDGETQYF | TGTGCCAGTAGGACAGCAGCGGGAGATGGAGAGACCCAGTACTTC
- | TRBD1 | TRBJ2-3 | TRBV5-1 | CASSFEGGQGGTDTQYF | TGCGCCAGCAGCTTCGAAGGGGGACAGGGGGGCACAGATACGCAGTATTTT
- | - | TRBJ1-2 | TRBV19 | CASSTQGTAYGYTF | TGTGCCAGTAGTACACAGGGAACTGCCTATGGCTACACCTTC
- | TRBD1 | TRBJ2-7 | TRBV9 | CASSPGQGVHEQYF | TGTGCCAGCAGCCCGGGACAGGGAGTTCACGAGCAGTACTTC
- | - | TRBJ1-5 | TRBV19 | CASSIGQSENQPQHF | TGTGCCAGTAGTATCGGACAAAGTGAGAATCAGCCCCAGCATTTT
many | - | TRBJ1-2 | TRBV7-2 | CASSLGPVGGSGYTF | TGTGCCAGCAGCTTAGGACCGGTAGGGGGTTCGGGCTACACCTTC
- | - | TRBJ1-3 | TRBV4-2 | CASSRWGTSSGNTIYF | TGTGCCAGCAGCCGATGGGGGACAAGCTCTGGAAACACCATATATTTT
- | - | TRBJ2-5 | TRBV11-1 | CASSLGGRQETQYF | TGTGCCAGCAGCTTAGGCGGCAGACAAGAGACCCAGTACTTC
- | - | TRBJ2-2 | TRBV27 | CASSLQINTGELFF | TGTGCCAGCAGTTTACAGATTAACACCGGGGAGCTGTTTTTT
- | - | TRBJ2-7 | TRBV21-1 | CASTQIGTIPYEQYF | TGTGCCAGCACCCAAATCGGGACTATCCCCTACGAGCAGTACTTC
- | TRBD1 | TRBJ2-7 | TRBV6-5 | CASRLPGQGAGEQYF | TGTGCCAGCAGATTACCGGGACAGGGGGCGGGGGAGCAGTACTTC
- | - | TRBJ1-2 | TRBV5-4 | CASSLQNYGYTF | TGTGCCAGCAGCTTACAGAACTATGGCTACACCTTC
- | - | TRBJ1-2 | TRBV18 | CASSPRGESGYTF | TGTGCCAGCTCCCCCCGGGGGGAGTCGGGCTACACCTTC
- | - | TRBJ1-3 | TRBV2 | CASSVSRDTIYF | TGTGCCAGCAGCGTATCCCGGGACACCATATATTTT
- | - | TRBJ2-1 | TRBV24-1 | CATSDRDTAGDEQFF | TGTGCCACCAGTGATCGGGACACCGCTGGAGATGAGCAGTTCTTC
once | - | TRBJ1-5 | TRBV6-4 | CASSDVKGDYRYQPQHF | TGTGCCAGCAGTGACGTTAAGGGGGATTACCGATATCAGCCCCAGCATTTT
few | - | TRBJ1-4 | TRBV6-5 | CASRDQGPSEKLFF | TGTGCCAGCAGGGATCAGGGCCCGAGTGAAAAACTGTTTTTT
- | - | TRBJ1-2 | TRBV2 | CASSGHFYGYTF | TGTGCCAGCAGTGGGCATTTCTATGGCTACACCTTC
many | TRBD1 | TRBJ1-5 | TRBV2 | CASSGGGQAYRPQHF | TGTGCCAGCTCCGGCGGGGGACAGGCCTACAGGCCCCAGCATTTT
- | TRBD2 | TRBJ2-1 | TRBV7-9 | CASSPGSGRVYNEQFF | TGTGCCAGCAGCCCGGGTAGCGGGAGGGTATACAATGAGCAGTTCTTC
- | - | TRBJ1-3 | TRBV5-1 | CASSLGHSGNTIYF | TGCGCCAGCAGCTTGGGACACTCTGGAAACACCATATATTTT
- | - | TRBJ2-2 | TRBV9 | CASSVEQHTGELFF | TGTGCCAGCAGCGTAGAACAGCACACCGGGGAGCTGTTTTTT
- | TRBD2 | TRBJ2-5 | TRBV6-5 | CASSLAGGKETQYF | TGTGCCAGCAGCCTAGCGGGGGGCAAGGAGACCCAGTACTTC
few | TRBD1 | TRBJ1-1 | TRBV28 | CASSLGTANTEAFF | TGTGCCAGCAGTTTGGGGACAGCGAACACTGAAGCTTTCTTT
- | - | TRBJ2-1 | TRBV9 | CASSAGYNEQFF | TGTGCCAGCAGCGCAGGGTACAATGAGCAGTTCTTC
few | - | TRBJ2-2 | TRBV5-1 | CASSLATGSGELFF | TGCGCCAGCAGCTTGGCTACAGGGTCCGGGGAGCTGTTTTTT
- | TRBD1 | TRBJ2-1 | TRBV28 | CASSVGQGNNEQFF | TGTGCCAGCAGCGTAGGACAGGGCAACAATGAGCAGTTCTTC
many | TRBD2 | TRBJ2-1 | TRBV29-1 | CSVEPGGNEQFF | TGCAGCGTTGAACCGGGGGGGAATGAGCAGTTCTTC
- | TRBD2 | TRBJ2-3 | TRBV10-3 | CAISDGGGYTDTQYF | TGTGCCATCAGTGACGGCGGGGGGTACACAGATACGCAGTATTTT
- | TRBD1 | TRBJ2-7 | TRBV3-1/TRBV3-2 | CASSQDPRGLSYEQYF | TGTGCCAGCAGCCAAGACCCCAGGGGGCTCTCCTACGAGCAGTACTTC
once | TRBD1 | TRBJ1-4 | TRBV2 | CAARDSPQNEKLFF | TGTGCCGCGAGGGACAGCCCACAGAATGAAAAACTGTTTTTT